This T cell receptor beta chain appears in the sequencing data of a study of blood T cell repertoires in COVID-19. Between the trimmed V and J ends, which lost 2 bases and 3 bases, there was a span of 4 bases. CDR3 length equals 12 residues. Germline V gives CDR1 MNHEY, CDR2 SVGEGT. Sequencing was performed with immunoSEQ multiplex PCR; in TCRdb, only in-frame clones are kept and a portion is missing. Here the sample spans about 400,000 clones, roughly 90% being singletons. The source of this sequence is a woman aged 55-69 years with COVID-19, enrolled during active disease. The rearrangement uses TRBV6-2 or TRBV6-3 and TRBJ1-1; the D is unclear. The sequencing input was peripheral blood. For the CDR3, the DNA is TGTGCCAGCAGTTACCAATACACTGAAGCTTTCTTT. Translation gives CASSYQYTEAFF.